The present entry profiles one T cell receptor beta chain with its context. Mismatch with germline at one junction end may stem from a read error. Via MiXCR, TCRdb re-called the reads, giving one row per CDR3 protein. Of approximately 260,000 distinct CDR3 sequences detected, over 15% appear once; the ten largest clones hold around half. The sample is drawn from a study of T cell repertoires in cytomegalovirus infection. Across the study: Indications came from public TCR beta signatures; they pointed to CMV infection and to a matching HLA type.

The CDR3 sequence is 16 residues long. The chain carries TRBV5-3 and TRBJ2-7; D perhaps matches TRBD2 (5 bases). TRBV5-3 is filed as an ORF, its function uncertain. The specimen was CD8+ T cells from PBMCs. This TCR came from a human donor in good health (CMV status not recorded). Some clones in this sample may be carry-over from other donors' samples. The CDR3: CASSLGPISGTYEQYF. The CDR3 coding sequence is TGTGCCAGCAGCTTGGGCCCTATTTCGGGAACCTACGAGCAGTACTTC.